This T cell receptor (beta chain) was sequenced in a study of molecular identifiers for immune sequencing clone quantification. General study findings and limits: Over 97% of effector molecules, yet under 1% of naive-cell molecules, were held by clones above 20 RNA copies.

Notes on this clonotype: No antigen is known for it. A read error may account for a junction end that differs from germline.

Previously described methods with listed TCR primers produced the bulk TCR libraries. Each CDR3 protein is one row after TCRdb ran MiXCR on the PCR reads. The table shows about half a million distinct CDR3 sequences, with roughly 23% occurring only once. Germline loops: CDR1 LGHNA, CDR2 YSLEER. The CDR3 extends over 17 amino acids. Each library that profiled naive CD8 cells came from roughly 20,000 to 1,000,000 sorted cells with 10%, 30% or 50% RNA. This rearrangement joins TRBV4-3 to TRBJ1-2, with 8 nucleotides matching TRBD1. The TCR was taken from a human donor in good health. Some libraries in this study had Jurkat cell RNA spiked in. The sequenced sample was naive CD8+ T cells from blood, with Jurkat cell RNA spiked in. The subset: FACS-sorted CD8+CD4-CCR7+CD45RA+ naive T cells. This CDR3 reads CASSQGPKYRGDYGYAF. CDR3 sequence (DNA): TGCGCCAGCAGCCAAGGGCCGAAGTACAGGGGGGACTATGGCTACGCCTTC.